The next 28 T cell receptor beta chains were all read from a single sample in a study of beta chain features in type 1 diabetes. No antigen has been identified for these receptors. General observations from the study: Shorter TCRB CDR3s, moderately but significantly so, were found in Type 1 diabetes patients in all four CD4+ subsets.

The sequenced template was cDNA made from the entire isolated RNA. The protocol was immunoSEQ multiplex PCR, while the TCRdb copy is restricted to in-frame clones and leaves out a portion. The table has about 340,000 clones, 9.3% seen once. Sequenced: central memory CD4+ T cells from blood. The origin of the receptors is a man aged 25-40 years with type 1 diabetes.

J is TRBJ2-1 and V is TRBV7-6; D is perhaps TRBD2 (5 bases). Per the germline V gene, CDR1 is SGHVS and CDR2 is FNYEAQ. Trimming shortened V by 0 bases and J by 6 bases, and 21 bases separated the two germline ends. This CDR3 contains 18 residues. In nucleotides, the CDR3 is TGTGCCAGCAGCTTAGCAGGTTCGCGCTGGAGGATGGGCAATGAGCAGTTCTTC. Protein sequence: CASSLAGSRWRMGNEQFF.

The chain employs TRBV7-2 and TRBJ2-4; D remains ambiguous. Trimming took off 2 bases at V and 3 bases at J, with 11 bases between the two ends. This CDR3 region has 15 residues. Looked up from germline, CDR1 is SGHTA and CDR2 is FQGNSA. The CDR3 nucleotides read TGTGCCAGCAGCTTAAAGGGTAGGAGCAAAAACATTCAGTACTTC. Its translation: CASSLKGRSKNIQYF.

J is TRBJ1-6 and V is TRBV7-2, with TRBD1 matching 7 bases. Germline V gene data show CDR1 as SGHTA and CDR2 as FQGNSA. This CDR3 has 15 residues. Germline trimming cut 3 bases from V and 9 bases from J; bases unmatched to any gene: 8. The CDR3 spells CASSFSQGSGSPLHF. CDR3 bases: TGTGCCAGCAGCTTTTCACAGGGGAGCGGTTCACCCCTCCACTTT.

The rearrangement uses TRBV20-1 and TRBJ1-1; TRBD1 aligns across 8 bases. The CDR3 has 11 amino acids. Germline lookup yields CDR1 DFQATT and CDR2 SNEGSKA (reference sequence). J lost 12 bases, V lost 5 bases, and 8 bases had no gene match. The chain's CDR3 is CSAPGGKGTFF. The DNA of the CDR3 is TGCAGTGCTCCAGGGGGCAAGGGGACTTTCTTT.

This clone has just a few counts. The V gene is TRBV27, the J gene TRBJ2-7; 7 bases match TRBD2. The CDR3 totals 14 residues. V was pared by 5 bases and J by 7 bases, with 11 bases of the junction left unmatched. In germline, CDR1 is MNHEY, CDR2 SMNVEV (reference sequence). The CDR3 region has the DNA TGTGCCAGCAGTAGGAGCGGGGTCCTATGGGAGCAGTACTTC. This translates into CASSRSGVLWEQYF.

This clone has just a few counts. This chain joins TRBV7-2 and TRBJ1-2, with a weak D call TRBD1 (5 bases). This CDR3 spans 13 amino acids. V was trimmed by 5 bases and J by 0 bases, leaving 7 bases between them. Germline lookup yields CDR1 SGHTA and CDR2 FQGNSA. For the CDR3, the DNA is TGTGCCAGCAGCCCGGACACTAACTATGGCTACACCTTC. Protein sequence: CASSPDTNYGYTF.

V and J are TRBV14 and TRBJ1-5, with D perhaps TRBD1 (5 bases). This CDR3 contains 13 residues. Between the trimmed V and J ends, which lost 1 base and 5 bases, there was a span of 6 bases. The germline gives CDR1 SGHDN, CDR2 FVKESK. The DNA of the CDR3 is TGTGCCAGCAGCCAAGGACAGCATCAGCCCCAGCATTTT. It is translated as CASSQGQHQPQHF. The whole variable domain, remainder taken from reference TRBV14 and TRBJ1-5, is EAGVTQFPSHSVIEKGQTVTLRCDPISGHDNLYWYRRVMGKEIKFLLHFVKESKQDESGMPNNRFLAERTGGTYSTLKVQPAELEDSGVYFCASSQGQHQPQHFGDGTRLSIL.

This clone was seen a handful of times. The chain carries TRBV5-6 and TRBJ2-1; D remains unclear. The CDR3 sequence is 13 residues long. In germline, CDR1 is SGHDT, CDR2 YYEEEE. Trimming took off 0 bases at V and 9 bases at J, with 10 bases between the two ends. Written as DNA, the CDR3 is TGTGCCAGCAGCTTGGGCAGGACCGGTGAGCAGTTCTTC. It yields the protein CASSLGRTGEQFF.

This clone was detected only a few times. CDR3 sequence: CASSFGTSGLTDTQYF. Written as DNA, the CDR3 is TGTGCCAGCAGCTTCGGGACTAGCGGGCTCACAGATACGCAGTATTTT. This chain uses TRBV13 with TRBJ2-3, with 12 nucleotides matching TRBD2. CDR1 is PRHDT, CDR2 FYEKMQ, per germline (reference sequence). The length of the CDR3 is 16 residues. V lost 3 bases and J lost 2; bases outside the gene matches: 3.

The V call is TRBV7-2, the J call TRBJ2-7; TRBD2 matches 7 bases. Germline V CDR1 and CDR2: SGHTA, FQGNSA. The CDR3 is 14 amino acids. V trimming: 5 bases; J trimming: 4 bases; junction bases outside the gene matches: 8. The CDR3 reads CASSPGARGYEQYF. The CDR3, as DNA: TGTGCCAGCAGCCCCGGGGCGCGGGGGTACGAGCAGTACTTC.

This clone has a handful of counts. J is TRBJ2-7 and V is TRBV7-2; the D gene could be TRBD1 or TRBD2 (6 bases each). V was clipped by 5 bases and J by 2 bases, with 16 bases between them. The CDR3 is made up of 15 amino acids. The germline V gene encodes CDR1 SGHTA and CDR2 FQGNSA. The CDR3 region has the DNA TGTGCCAGCAGCCCCCAAGAGGGGGGCCCCTACGAGCAGTACTTC. It is translated as CASSPQEGGPYEQYF. The whole variable domain, filled in from reference TRBV7-2 and TRBJ2-7, reads GAGVSQSPSNKVTEKGKDVELRCDPISGHTALYWYRQSLGQGLEFLIYFQGNSAPDKSGLPSDRFSAERTGGSVSTLTIQRTQQEDSAVYLCASSPQEGGPYEQYFGPGTRLTVT.

This clone was recorded a few times. The chain uses TRBV2 and TRBJ1-1; TRBD1 matches 7 bases. The ends lost 6 bases at V and 2 bases at J; junction bases unmatched: 6. Germline V gene sequence: CDR1 SNHLY, CDR2 FYNNEI. CDR3 length equals 14 residues. CDR3 loop: CASRKGAENTEAFF. CDR3 bases: TGTGCCAGCAGGAAGGGGGCCGAAAACACTGAAGCTTTCTTT.

The sample holds a few counts of this clone. The same CDR3 can be traced to other DNA sequences in this sample. The V call is TRBV5-1, the J call TRBJ1-1; no firm D call. In germline, CDR1 is SGHRS, CDR2 YFSETQ. The V end was cut by 0 bases, the J end by 1 base, with 4 bases between. CDR3 length: 13 residues. CDR3: CASSLGENTEAFF. CDR3 DNA: TGCGCCAGCAGCTTGGGAGAGAACACTGAAGCTTTCTTT.

V and J are TRBV2 and TRBJ1-4, with TRBD1 matching over 10 bases. The germline V gene has CDR1 SNHLY and CDR2 FYNNEI. This CDR3 contains 14 residues. With V trimmed by 4 bases and J by 6 bases, 2 bases remained unmatched. The CDR3 DNA reads TGTGCCAGCAGTGTGGGACAGGGGTATGAAAAACTGTTTTTT. Its translation: CASSVGQGYEKLFF.

This clone came up a few times. The CDR3 nucleotides are TGCGCCAGCAGCTTGGGGCCTGGGCACTGGTACGAGCAGTACTTC. This translates into CASSLGPGHWYEQYF. The chain recombines TRBV5-1 with TRBJ2-7, with D uncertain. The V gene's germline CDR1 is SGHRS and CDR2 YFSETQ. The CDR3 runs 15 residues. V was cut by 0 bases and J by 4 bases, with 14 bases left in between.

This clone turned up a few times. This chain's CDR3 is CASSQSLAGGSSYEQYF. The CDR3 DNA reads as TGCGCCAGCAGTCAATCTCTAGCGGGGGGCAGCTCCTACGAGCAGTACTTC. The rearrangement links TRBV23-1 to TRBJ2-7; 11 bases are shared with TRBD2. TRBV23-1 is classed as an ORF, of uncertain function. The CDR3 loop spans 17 amino acids. The V gene end was trimmed by 0 bases and the J gene end by 0 bases; junction bases not matched to a gene: 4.

There are a few counts of this clone. V usage is TRBV7-6 and J usage is TRBJ2-5; weak D call: TRBD1 (6 bases). The J call is in doubt because the DNA end fits TRBJ2-7 better. The CDR3 has 14 amino acids. Germline CDR1 SGHVS, CDR2 FNYEAQ. The CDR3 nucleotides are TGTGCCAGCAGCTCTGGACAGAGCACCTACGAGCAGTACTTC. Protein product: CASSSGQSTYEQYF.

This clone was seen only a few times. The DNA of the CDR3 is TGTGCCAGCCGTCCCGGGACAGGGGTCAATCAGCCCCAGCATTTT. This translates into CASRPGTGVNQPQHF. The chain employs TRBV2 and TRBJ1-5; 10 nucleotides agree with TRBD1. Trimming cost V 8 bases and J 3 bases; bases outside gene matches: 7. Germline assignment: CDR1 SNHLY and CDR2 FYNNEI. The CDR3 has 15 residues.

The sample holds many counts of this clone. This rearrangement joins TRBV27 to TRBJ2-6, with D uncertain. The CDR3 runs 15 residues. The germline V gene has CDR1 MNHEY and CDR2 SMNVEV (reference sequence). Trimming shortened V by 5 bases and J by 0 bases, and 8 bases separated the two germline ends. CDR3 residues: CASSPMSSGANVLTF. The CDR3 bases are TGTGCCAGCAGTCCCATGAGCTCTGGGGCCAACGTCCTGACTTTC.

This clone has only a few counts. The chain uses TRBV19 and TRBJ2-3; D ambiguous. This CDR3 is built from 14 residues. The V end lost 6 bases, the J end lost 0 bases, and 10 bases lay between the germline ends. Germline values: CDR1 LNHDA, CDR2 SQIVND (reference sequence). The CDR3, as DNA: TGTGCCAGTAGAGGGATGTCAAGCACAGATACGCAGTATTTT. It is translated as CASRGMSSTDTQYF.

V usage is TRBV7-6 and J usage is TRBJ2-4; TRBD2 matches at 7 bases. The CDR3 is made up of 15 amino acids. Germline V gene sequence: CDR1 SGHVS, CDR2 FNYEAQ. J lost 0 bases, V lost 6 bases, and 5 bases had no gene match. In nucleotides, the CDR3 is TGTGCCAGCAGTATGGGGGGGACAGCCAAAAACATTCAGTACTTC. It is translated as CASSMGGTAKNIQYF.

There are a few counts of this clone. This rearrangement joins TRBV5-6 to TRBJ2-7; TRBD1 matches at 8 bases. After removal of 2 bases from V and 3 bases from J, the junction contained 4 bases not matched to a gene. The CDR3 is 14 amino acids. Per germline, CDR1 SGHDT and CDR2 YYEEEE. As DNA, the CDR3 is TGTGCCAGCAGCTTCGGACAGGGTTTCTACGAGCAGTACTTC. Translating it yields CASSFGQGFYEQYF.

The rearrangement uses TRBV19 and TRBJ1-3; D unresolved. This CDR3 is 16 amino acids long. The germline gives CDR1 LNHDA, CDR2 SQIVND (reference sequence). Trimming pared 3 bases from V and 0 bases from J, leaving 12 bases between. CDR3 nucleotides: TGTGCCAGTAGTATTAACAGACGAAGCTCTGGAAACACCATATATTTT. It encodes CASSINRRSSGNTIYF.

The V and J genes are TRBV4-3 and TRBJ2-4, with 10 bases matching TRBD2. V trimming: 3 bases; J trimming: 1 base; junction bases outside the gene matches: 18. The CDR3 has 21 residues. Germline values: CDR1 LGHNA, CDR2 YSLEER. The CDR3 loop is CASSQGAAASGGAGAKNIQYF. Here the CDR3 DNA reads TGCGCCAGCAGCCAGGGGGCCGCGGCGAGCGGGGGGGCCGGGGCCAAAAACATTCAGTACTTC.

This chain uses TRBV2 with TRBJ2-6; unclear D gene. Between the trimmed V and J ends, which lost 4 bases and 2 bases, there was a span of 9 bases. The CDR3 extends over 15 amino acids. Germline lookup yields CDR1 SNHLY and CDR2 FYNNEI. CDR3 region: CASSAGLPGANVLTF. The CDR3 DNA is TGTGCCAGCAGTGCCGGGCTTCCTGGGGCCAACGTCCTGACTTTC.

The chain combines TRBV6-5 with TRBJ2-1, with 7 bases matching TRBD1. CDR3 length equals 15 residues. The germline gives CDR1 MNHEY, CDR2 SVGAGI. With V trimmed by 6 bases and J by 4 bases, 9 bases remained unmatched. CDR3 in DNA: TGTGCCAGCAGCCCTTCGCCGGGACAGTACAATGAGCAGTTCTTC. Translated, it gives CASSPSPGQYNEQFF.

This clone was counted only a few times. J is TRBJ2-1 and V is TRBV5-1, with TRBD2 matching 13 bases. Unmatched junction bases numbered 2, after V lost 0 bases and J lost 8 bases. The CDR3 extends over 15 amino acids. CDR1 SGHRS and CDR2 YFSETQ come from the germline V gene. The CDR3 nucleotides are TGCGCCAGCAGCTTGGGACTAGCGGGGGGCGATGAGCAGTTCTTC. Protein sequence: CASSLGLAGGDEQFF.

This clone was counted only a few times. The rearrangement uses TRBV9 and TRBJ2-5, with 10 bases lining up with TRBD2. The J segment lost 2 bases and the V segment lost 3 bases, leaving 4 bases of the junction unmatched. This CDR3 region has 15 residues. Per the germline V gene, CDR1 is SGDLS and CDR2 is YYNGEE. The CDR3 bases are TGTGCCAGCAGCGGCCTAGCGGGAGCTCAAGAGACCCAGTACTTC. This translates into CASSGLAGAQETQYF.